The clone carrying this TCR beta chain was seen a single time. Sequenced patients had shown CD8+CD57+ cell expansion by flow cytometry. The template used for profiling TCR beta VDJ and CDR3 was genomic DNA. Each CDR3 protein gets one entry after TCRdb re-called the reads with MiXCR. The sample yields 80,000 to 100,000 distinct CDR3 sequences, about 67% seen once. The data were taken from a study of CD8+CD57+ T cells in acquired aplastic anemia. This CDR3 is 12 amino acids long. Trimming cost V 6 bases and J 8 bases; bases outside gene matches: 6. Per the germline V gene, CDR1 is SNHLY and CDR2 is FYNNEI.

The TCR sequence derives from a human donor with aplastic anemia. The gene calls are TRBV2 and TRBJ1-1, with 7 nucleotides matching TRBD1. Sequenced sample: sorted CD4+, CD8+, or CD8+CD57+ T cells (not recorded which) from PBMCs. CDR3 region: CASRDGGQEAFF. CDR3 sequence (DNA): TGTGCCAGCAGAGATGGGGGACAGGAAGCTTTCTTT.